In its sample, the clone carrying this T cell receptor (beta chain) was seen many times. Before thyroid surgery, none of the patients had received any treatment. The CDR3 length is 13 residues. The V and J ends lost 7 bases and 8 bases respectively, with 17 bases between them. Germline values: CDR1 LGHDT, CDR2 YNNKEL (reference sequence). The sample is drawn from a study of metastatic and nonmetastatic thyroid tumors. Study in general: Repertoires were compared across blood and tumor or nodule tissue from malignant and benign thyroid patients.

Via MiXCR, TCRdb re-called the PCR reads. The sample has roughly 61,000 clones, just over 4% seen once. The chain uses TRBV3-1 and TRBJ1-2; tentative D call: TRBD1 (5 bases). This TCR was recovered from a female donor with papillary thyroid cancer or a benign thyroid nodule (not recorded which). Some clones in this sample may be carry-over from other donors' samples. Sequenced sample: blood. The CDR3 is CASKNGGDFGYTF. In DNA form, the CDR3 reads TGTGCCAGCAAAAACGGGGGGGATTTCGGCTACACCTTC.